Presented here are 6 T cell receptor beta chains from one specimen sequenced in a study of blood T cell repertoires in COVID-19 (dated by TCRdb to between 2020 and 2021). The library was made by the immunoSEQ multiplex PCR assay. TCRdb carries this immuneACCESS record with in-frame sequences only. Its versions omit some clonotypes, under half of them owing to an unresolved V gene in the studies checked, with the rest unexplained. The sample yields some 38,000 clones; 80% were counted once. Together, the top ten hold roughly an eighth of the sample. Specimen: peripheral blood. These receptors came from a woman in her 70s with acute or convalescent COVID-19.

This rearrangement joins TRBV15 to TRBJ2-1, with 8 positions matching TRBD2. The CDR3 is 14 amino acids. J gave up 15 bases and V 1 base, and 11 bases lay outside the gene matches. Per the germline V gene, CDR1 is LNHNV and CDR2 is YYDKDF (reference sequence). The CDR3 nucleotides are TGTGCCACCAGCAGAGCCGGGGCGGGGACTAGTCGGTTCTTC. The encoded protein is CATSRAGAGTSRFF.

The J gene is TRBJ2-2, the V gene TRBV18; weak D call: TRBD1 (6 bases). Germline-derived CDR1 and CDR2 are KGHSH and LQKENI. The CDR3 has 12 amino acids. V lost 5 bases, J lost 9 bases, and 10 bases lay in between. CDR3 amino acids: CASSDRLRELFF. For the CDR3, the DNA is TGTGCCAGCTCAGACAGGCTCCGGGAGCTGTTTTTT. The whole variable domain, remainder taken from reference TRBV18 and TRBJ2-2, is NAGVMQNPRHLVRRRGQEARLRCSPMKGHSHVYWYRQLPEEGLKFMVYLQKENIIDESGMPKERFSAEFPKEGPSILRIQQVVRGDSAAYFCASSDRLRELFFGEGSRLTVL.

V and J are TRBV3-1 (or the pseudogene TRBV3-2) and TRBJ2-2; the match to TRBD1 covers 7 bases. V gave up 11 bases and J gave up 3 bases; unmatched junction bases: 9. The CDR3 is 14 residues long. Looked up from germline, CDR1 is LGHDT and CDR2 is YNNKEL (reference sequence). CDR3 in amino acids: CAARGRGHTGELFF. As DNA, the CDR3 is TGTGCCGCTCGGGGTAGGGGGCACACCGGGGAGCTGTTTTTT.

The V call is TRBV3-1 (or the pseudogene TRBV3-2), the J call TRBJ2-2; TRBD2 matches 8 bases. Germline loops: CDR1 LGHDT, CDR2 YNNKEL (reference sequence). V lost 4 bases, J lost 6 bases, and 10 bases stayed unmatched. The CDR3 contains 16 residues. For the CDR3, the DNA is TGTGCCAGCAGCCTACCCAGCGGGAGTTTCGCCGGGGAGCTGTTTTTT. It is translated as CASSLPSGSFAGELFF.

The V and J genes are TRBV4-2 and TRBJ2-1; possible D gene TRBD2, 6 bases. CDR1 and CDR2 (germline): LGHNA, YNFKEQ. V was cut by 2 bases and J by 0 bases, with 11 bases left in between. This CDR3 region has 16 residues. CDR3 nucleotides: TGTGCCAGCAGCCAACCTGAAGCGGGCTCCTACAATGAGCAGTTCTTC. Encoded protein: CASSQPEAGSYNEQFF.

This clone was recorded a few times. The CDR3 bases are TGTGCCAGCAAGAGGGGGGGCACTGAAGCTTTCTTT. This translates into CASKRGGTEAFF. This chain links TRBV27 with TRBJ1-1; tentative D call: TRBD1 (6 bases). CDR3 length: 12 amino acids. The germline V gene has CDR1 MNHEY and CDR2 SMNVEV (reference sequence). V was shortened by 7 bases and J by 4 bases, with 10 bases between the two germline ends.